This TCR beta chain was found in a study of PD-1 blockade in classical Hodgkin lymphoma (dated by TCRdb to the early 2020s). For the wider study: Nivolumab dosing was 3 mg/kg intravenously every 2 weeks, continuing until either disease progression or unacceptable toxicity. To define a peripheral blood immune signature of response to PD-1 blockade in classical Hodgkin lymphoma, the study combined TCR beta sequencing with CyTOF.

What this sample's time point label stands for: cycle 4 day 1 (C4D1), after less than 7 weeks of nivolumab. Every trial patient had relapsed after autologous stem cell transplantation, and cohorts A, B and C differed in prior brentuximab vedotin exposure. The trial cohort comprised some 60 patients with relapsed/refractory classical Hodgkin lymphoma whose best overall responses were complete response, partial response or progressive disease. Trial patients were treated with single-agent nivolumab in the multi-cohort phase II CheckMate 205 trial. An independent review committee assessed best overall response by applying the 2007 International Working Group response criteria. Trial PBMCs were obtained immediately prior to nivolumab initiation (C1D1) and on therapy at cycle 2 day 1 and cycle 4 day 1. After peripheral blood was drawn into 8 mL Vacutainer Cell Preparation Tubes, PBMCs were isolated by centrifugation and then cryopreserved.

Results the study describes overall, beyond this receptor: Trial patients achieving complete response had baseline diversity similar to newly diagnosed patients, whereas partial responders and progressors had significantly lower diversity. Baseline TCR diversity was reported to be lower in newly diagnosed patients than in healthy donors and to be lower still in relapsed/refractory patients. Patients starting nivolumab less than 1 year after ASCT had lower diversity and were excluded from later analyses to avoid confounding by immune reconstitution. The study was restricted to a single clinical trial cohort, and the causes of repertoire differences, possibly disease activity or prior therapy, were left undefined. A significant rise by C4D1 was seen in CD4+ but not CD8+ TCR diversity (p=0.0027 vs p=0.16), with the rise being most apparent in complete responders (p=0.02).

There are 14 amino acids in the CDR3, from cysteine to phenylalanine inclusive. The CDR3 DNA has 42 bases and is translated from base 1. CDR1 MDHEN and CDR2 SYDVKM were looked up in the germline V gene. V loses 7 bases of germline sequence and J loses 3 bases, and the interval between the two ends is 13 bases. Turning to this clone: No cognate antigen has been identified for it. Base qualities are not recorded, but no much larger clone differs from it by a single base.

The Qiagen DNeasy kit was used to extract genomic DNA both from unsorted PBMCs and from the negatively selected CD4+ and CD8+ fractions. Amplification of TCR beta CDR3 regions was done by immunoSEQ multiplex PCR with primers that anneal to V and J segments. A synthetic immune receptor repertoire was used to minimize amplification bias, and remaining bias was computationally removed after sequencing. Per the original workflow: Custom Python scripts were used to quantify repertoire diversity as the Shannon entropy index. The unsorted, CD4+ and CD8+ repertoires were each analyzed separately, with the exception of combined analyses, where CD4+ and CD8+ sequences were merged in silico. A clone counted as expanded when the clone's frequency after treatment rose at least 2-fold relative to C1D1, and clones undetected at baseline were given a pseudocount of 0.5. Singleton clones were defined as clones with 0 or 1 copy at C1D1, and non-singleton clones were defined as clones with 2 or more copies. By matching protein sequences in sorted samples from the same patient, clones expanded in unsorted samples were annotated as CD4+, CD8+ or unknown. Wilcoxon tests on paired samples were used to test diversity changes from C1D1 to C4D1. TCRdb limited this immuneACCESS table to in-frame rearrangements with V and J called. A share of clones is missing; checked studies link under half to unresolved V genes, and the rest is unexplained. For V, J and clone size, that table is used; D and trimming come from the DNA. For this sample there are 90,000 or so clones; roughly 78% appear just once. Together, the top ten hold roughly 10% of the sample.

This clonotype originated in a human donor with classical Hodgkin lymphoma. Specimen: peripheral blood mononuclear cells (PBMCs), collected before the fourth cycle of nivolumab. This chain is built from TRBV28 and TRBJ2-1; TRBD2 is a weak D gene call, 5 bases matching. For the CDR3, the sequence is CASTLDSNYNEQFF. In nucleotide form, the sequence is TGTGCCAGCACCCTGGACTCAAACTACAATGAGCAGTTCTTC.